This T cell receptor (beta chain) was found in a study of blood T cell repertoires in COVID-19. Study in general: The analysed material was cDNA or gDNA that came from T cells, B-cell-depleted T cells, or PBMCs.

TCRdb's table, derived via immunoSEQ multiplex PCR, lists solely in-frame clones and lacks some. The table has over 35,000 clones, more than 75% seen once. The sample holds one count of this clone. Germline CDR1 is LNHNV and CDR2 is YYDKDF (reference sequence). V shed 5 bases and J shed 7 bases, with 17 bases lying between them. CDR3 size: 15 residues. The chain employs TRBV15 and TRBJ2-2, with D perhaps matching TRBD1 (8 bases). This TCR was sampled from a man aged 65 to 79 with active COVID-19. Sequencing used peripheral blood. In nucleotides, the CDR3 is TGTGCCACCAGCGGTAGACAGGGGAGGGGCGGGGAGCTGTTTTTT. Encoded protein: CATSGRQGRGGELFF.